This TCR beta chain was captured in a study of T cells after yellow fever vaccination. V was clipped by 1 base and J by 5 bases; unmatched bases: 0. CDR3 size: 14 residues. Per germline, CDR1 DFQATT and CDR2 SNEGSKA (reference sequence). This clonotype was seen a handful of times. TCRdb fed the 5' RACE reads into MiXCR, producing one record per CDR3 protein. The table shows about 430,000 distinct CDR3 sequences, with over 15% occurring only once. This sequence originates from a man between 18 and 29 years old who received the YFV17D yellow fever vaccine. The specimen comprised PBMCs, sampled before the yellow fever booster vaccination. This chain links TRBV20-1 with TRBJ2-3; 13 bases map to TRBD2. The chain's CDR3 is CSARGLAGGDTQYF. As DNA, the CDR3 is TGCAGTGCTAGAGGACTAGCGGGGGGAGATACGCAGTATTTT.